This passage covers 14 T cell receptor beta chains from one sample sequenced in a study of shared clonotypes between healthy human individuals. Sequencing used immunoSEQ multiplex PCR; TCRdb keeps in-frame clones, though not all of them. This table holds fewer than 850,000 clones, 90% found once. The sample taken for sequencing was memory CD8+ T cells from PBMCs. The subset is: CD45RO+ cells pooled with CCR7-negative TemRA cells. The origin of the receptors is a man in his late teens or twenties in good health. Some clones in this sample may be carry-over from other donors' samples.

The chain links TRBV7-9 to TRBJ1-2; 9 bases map to TRBD1. Germline V gives CDR1 SEHNR, CDR2 FQNEAQ (reference sequence). The CDR3 loop spans 15 amino acids. Trimming removed 5 bases from V and 6 bases from J; junction bases left unmatched: 10. As DNA, the CDR3 is TGTGCCAGCAGCAACCCGGGACAGGGAGCGAATGGCTACACCTTC. Translation gives CASSNPGQGANGYTF.

V usage is TRBV2 and J usage is TRBJ2-5, with 8 nucleotides matching TRBD1. Looked up from germline, CDR1 is SNHLY and CDR2 is FYNNEI. This CDR3 comprises 13 residues. The V gene end was trimmed by 6 bases and the J gene end by 5 bases; junction bases not matched to a gene: 5. DNA of the CDR3: TGTGCCAGCAGGGCAGGGGGCCGGGAGACCCAGTACTTC. Its protein product is CASRAGGRETQYF. Filled out from reference TRBV2 and TRBJ2-5, the complete variable domain reads EPEVTQTPSHQVTQMGQEVILRCVPISNHLYFYWYRQILGQKVEFLVSFYNNEISEKSEIFDDQFSVERPDGSNFTLKIRSTKLEDSAMYFCASRAGGRETQYFGPGTRLLVL.

This chain uses TRBV5-1 with TRBJ2-7; 10 nucleotides line up with TRBD1. V trimming: 3 bases; J trimming: 1 base; junction bases outside the gene matches: 7. From germline, CDR1 is SGHRS and CDR2 YFSETQ. The CDR3 runs 16 residues. The CDR3: CASSSPGTGVSYEQYF. The CDR3 DNA sequence: TGCGCCAGCAGCTCGCCTGGGACAGGGGTTTCCTACGAGCAGTACTTC.

The chain carries TRBV6-1 and TRBJ2-1, with 9 positions matching TRBD2. Germline CDR1 MNHNS, CDR2 SASEGT. Losses at the gene ends were 8 bases for V and 12 bases for J; bases not matched to a gene: 11. The CDR3 totals 13 residues. The CDR3 sequence: CASAGGRALGQFF. The DNA of the CDR3 is TGTGCCAGCGCGGGGGGGAGAGCGCTAGGGCAGTTCTTC.

J is TRBJ1-4 and V is TRBV2, with TRBD1 identical over 7 bases. Germline lookup yields CDR1 SNHLY and CDR2 FYNNEI. V trimming: 5 bases; J trimming: 8 bases; junction bases outside the gene matches: 17. There are 17 residues in the CDR3. Written as DNA, the CDR3 is TGTGCCAGCAGTCTAAGCGAAGGGGGCAGGGGCAGGGAAAAACTGTTTTTT. Amino acid sequence: CASSLSEGGRGREKLFF. The whole variable domain, remainder taken from reference TRBV2 and TRBJ1-4, is EPEVTQTPSHQVTQMGQEVILRCVPISNHLYFYWYRQILGQKVEFLVSFYNNEISEKSEIFDDQFSVERPDGSNFTLKIRSTKLEDSAMYFCASSLSEGGRGREKLFFGSGTQLSVL.

The chain joins TRBV27 to TRBJ2-7; D may match TRBD1 or TRBD2 (5 bases each). CDR3 length: 16 amino acids. V lost 2 bases and J lost 0, with 14 bases in between. In germline, CDR1 is MNHEY, CDR2 SMNVEV (reference sequence). The CDR3 sequence: CASSLGAREYSYEQYF. DNA of the CDR3: TGTGCCAGCAGTTTAGGGGCCAGGGAGTACTCCTACGAGCAGTACTTC.

J is TRBJ1-2 and V is TRBV19, with no clear D. Trimming left V 2 bases short and J 1 base short, with 17 bases between. The CDR3 runs 17 residues. CDR1 and CDR2 (germline): LNHDA, SQIVND (reference sequence). The CDR3 spells CASSIRRDGNLNYGYTF. The CDR3 coding sequence is TGTGCCAGTAGTATACGGAGGGATGGGAACCTTAACTATGGCTACACCTTC.

As concerns this clone: This same CDR3 is encoded by further DNA sequences in the sample. This chain uses TRBV7-9 with TRBJ2-7, with D tentatively TRBD1 or TRBD2 (5 bases each). Looked up from germline, CDR1 is SEHNR and CDR2 is FQNEAQ (reference sequence). This CDR3 has 14 residues. The V end lost 5 bases, the J end lost 1 base, and 12 bases lay between the germline ends. CDR3 loop: CASSHTGGSYEQYF. As DNA, the CDR3 is TGTGCCAGCAGCCACACTGGGGGATCCTACGAGCAGTACTTC.

This chain uses TRBV28 with TRBJ2-1; D not certain. V gave up 5 bases and J gave up 8 bases, with 13 bases separating them. This CDR3 is 13 amino acids long. Per germline, CDR1 MDHEN and CDR2 SYDVKM. As DNA, the CDR3 is TGTGCCAGCAGTCCAATTAGGCCCTATGAGCAGTTCTTC. Encoded protein: CASSPIRPYEQFF.

The gene calls are TRBV9 and TRBJ2-1; D is possibly TRBD1 (5 bases). The germline V gene encodes CDR1 SGDLS and CDR2 YYNGEE. CDR3 length equals 17 residues. The V end lost 0 bases, the J end lost 1 base, and 14 bases lay between the germline ends. This CDR3 reads CASSVVPGHGSYNEQFF. The CDR3 bases are TGTGCCAGCAGCGTAGTCCCCGGACACGGATCCTACAATGAGCAGTTCTTC. Supplemented by reference TRBV9 and TRBJ2-1, the full variable domain reads DSGVTQTPKHLITATGQRVTLRCSPRSGDLSVYWYQQSLDQGLQFLIQYYNGEERAKGNILERFSAQQFPDLHSELNLSSLELGDSALYFCASSVVPGHGSYNEQFFGPGTRLTVL.

The V gene is TRBV2, the J gene TRBJ2-7; 10 positions match TRBD1. Per the germline V gene, CDR1 is SNHLY and CDR2 is FYNNEI. V lost 3 bases to trimming and J lost 10 bases; unmatched junction nucleotides: 6. This CDR3 contains 13 residues. The CDR3 sequence: CASSDGTGALQYF. The DNA of the CDR3 is TGTGCCAGCAGTGACGGGACAGGGGCCCTTCAGTACTTC. Supplemented by reference TRBV2 and TRBJ2-7, the full variable domain reads EPEVTQTPSHQVTQMGQEVILRCVPISNHLYFYWYRQILGQKVEFLVSFYNNEISEKSEIFDDQFSVERPDGSNFTLKIRSTKLEDSAMYFCASSDGTGALQYFGPGTRLTVT.

This sequence joins TRBV27 and TRBJ2-5; the D gene could be TRBD1 or TRBD2 (5 bases each). V was clipped by 4 bases and J by 5 bases, with 17 bases between them. CDR1 and CDR2 (germline): MNHEY, SMNVEV (reference sequence). This CDR3 is 15 amino acids long. Here the CDR3 reads CASSSQLGAPETQYF. CDR3 nucleotide sequence: TGTGCCAGCAGTTCACAACTAGGGGCCCCCGAGACCCAGTACTTC.

This rearrangement joins TRBV9 to TRBJ2-7, with D hard to call. The germline V gene has CDR1 SGDLS and CDR2 YYNGEE. The CDR3 is 13 amino acids. V was clipped by 1 base and J by 3 bases, with 8 bases between them. Here the CDR3 DNA reads TGTGCCAGCAGCGTAAAGGATTACTACGAGCAGTACTTC. It codes for CASSVKDYYEQYF.

This chain links TRBV10-3 with TRBJ2-5; 8 bases align to TRBD1. The CDR3 is 14 amino acids. Germline CDR1 is ENHRY and CDR2 is SYGVKD. The V and J ends lost 2 bases and 1 base, in that order; junction bases with no gene match: 0. DNA for the CDR3: TGTGCCATCAGTGAGACAGGGGGCCAAGAGACCCAGTACTTC. As protein: CAISETGGQETQYF.